Listed below are T cell receptor beta chains from one sample, sequenced in a study of T cell responses to AZD1222 COVID-19 vaccine. Repertoires were generated with immunoSEQ multiplex PCR, while TCRdb's copy carries only in-frame clones and drops some. The sample has roughly 180,000 clones, 90% to 95% seen once. The material was peripheral blood, obtained on day 0 of AZD1222 vaccination. These receptors all stem from an adult in good health. Both conserved end residues are part of each CDR3. Fields, in order: J gene, clone size, V gene, D gene, CDR3 DNA, CDR3 protein. The D gene is left open where the match is weak. Size values are once, few and many counts, or a class for expanded clones, and some rows have none.

J: TRBJ1-2; size: .; V: TRBV3-1/TRBV3-2; D: .; DNA: TGTGCCAGCAGCCAAGACTGGGCCAGGGACTATGGCTACACCTTC; CDR3: CASSQDWARDYGYTF
J: TRBJ1-1; size: .; V: TRBV9; D: .; DNA: TGTGCCAGCAGCGCCGGCGGGGGTGAAGCTTTCTTT; CDR3: CASSAGGGEAFF
J: TRBJ2-7; size: .; V: TRBV10-3; D: .; DNA: TGTGCCATCAGTGAAAGGAGGGCCTACGAGCAGTACTTC; CDR3: CAISERRAYEQYF
J: TRBJ1-1; size: once; V: TRBV3-1/TRBV3-2; D: .; DNA: TGTGCCAGCAGCCAAGTAAGGAGTGTACAAGGGCGAGCTTTCTTT; CDR3: CASSQVRSVQGRAFF
J: TRBJ1-4; size: .; V: TRBV7-6; D: .; DNA: TGTGCCAGCAGCTCGACGGGGTTCGGGGAAAAACTGTTTTTT; CDR3: CASSSTGFGEKLFF
J: TRBJ2-2; size: .; V: TRBV9; D: .; DNA: TGTGCCAGCAGCGTAGAATCGGGGCGAACCGGGGAGCTGTTTTTT; CDR3: CASSVESGRTGELFF
J: TRBJ1-1; size: .; V: TRBV4-3; D: TRBD1; DNA: TGCGCCAGCAGCCAACTACAGGGGTTCCTAACGAACACTGAAGCTTTCTTT; CDR3: CASSQLQGFLTNTEAFF
J: TRBJ2-4; size: .; V: TRBV7-2; D: .; DNA: TGTGCCAGCACGGCACTTGACATTCAGTACTTC; CDR3: CASTALDIQYF
J: TRBJ1-2; size: .; V: TRBV6-1; D: .; DNA: TGTGCCAGCAGTGAAGCGGCGGTACAGGGCTACACCTTC; CDR3: CASSEAAVQGYTF
J: TRBJ2-3; size: .; V: TRBV11-2; D: TRBD2; DNA: TGTGCCAGCAGCTTAGAGCGGGGGAGCACAGATACGCAGTATTTT; CDR3: CASSLERGSTDTQYF
J: TRBJ1-6; size: .; V: TRBV30; D: .; DNA: TGTGCCCAACGTCAAGCGGGTTCCCATTCACCCCTCCACTTT; CDR3: CAQRQAGSHSPLHF
J: TRBJ1-1; size: .; V: TRBV2; D: .; DNA: TGTGCCAGCAGCCGAAGGCCGGGGGTGAACACTGAAGCTTTCTTT; CDR3: CASSRRPGVNTEAFF
J: TRBJ1-3; size: once; V: TRBV29-1; D: .; DNA: TGCAGCGCAAACTCCCCTGGAAACACCATATATTTT; CDR3: CSANSPGNTIYF